Listed below are T cell receptor beta chains from one sample, sequenced in a study of blood T cell repertoires in COVID-19. Profiling relied on immunoSEQ multiplex PCR, and the TCRdb table lists in-frame clones only, not all of them. The sample lists some 300,000 clones; nearly 90% were seen once. Sample: PBMCs or T cells enriched from blood (not recorded which). The receptors were sampled from a woman between 45 and 60 years old who had been exposed to COVID-19. Each CDR3 is given with its conserved first and last residue. A D gene is named only where the DNA matches it firmly. Size values are once, few and many counts, or a class for expanded clones, and some rows have none.

j_call v_call d_call clone_size cdr3_nt cdr3_aa
TRBJ2-3 TRBV9 TRBD2 - TGTGCCAGCAGCGCCGGACTAGCGCAAAGCACAGATACGCAGTATTTT CASSAGLAQSTDTQYF
TRBJ1-6 TRBV7-2 - - TGTGCCAGCAGCCCCCGCGGGGGCGGTAATAATTCACCCCTCCACTTT CASSPRGGGNNSPLHF
TRBJ2-3 TRBV24-1 - once TGTGCCACCAGTGATTTGGTTTTAGGCACAGGGCCCTTCCTGGGGTATACAGATACGCAGTATTTT CATSDLVLGTGPFLGYTDTQYF
TRBJ1-2 TRBV7-9 TRBD1 many TGTGCCAGCAGCCCACGGACAGGGGGGGACTATGGCTACACCTTC CASSPRTGGDYGYTF
TRBJ2-1 TRBV30 TRBD2 - TGTGCCTGGAGTGTACTTTCGGGGGGGTCCTACAATGAGCAGTTCTTC CAWSVLSGGSYNEQFF
TRBJ1-3 TRBV18 TRBD1 - TGTGCCAGCTCACTCGACAGGGTCCTCTCTGGAAACACCATATATTTT CASSLDRVLSGNTIYF
TRBJ1-2 TRBV20-1 - - TGCAGTGCTATGATCGAGGGCGGCTACACCTTC CSAMIEGGYTF
TRBJ2-1 TRBV9 - - TGTGCCAGCAGCGTAGGCTCGGGGGTCGATGAGCAGTTCTTC CASSVGSGVDEQFF
TRBJ1-5 TRBV7-2 TRBD1 once TGTGCCAGCAGCTTGACAGGGCACCAGCCCCAGCATTTT CASSLTGHQPQHF
TRBJ1-5 TRBV4-1 - few TGCGCCAGCAGCCAAGATGACGGCGGCTTCGGCAATCAGCCCCAGCATTTT CASSQDDGGFGNQPQHF
TRBJ2-7 TRBV4-2 - once TGTGCCAGCAGCCAACGGGACAAAGGTTACGAGCAGTACTTC CASSQRDKGYEQYF
TRBJ1-2 TRBV27 TRBD1 - TGTGCCAGCAGTTTGAATCCAGGGGGCGGAAACTATGGCTACACCTTC CASSLNPGGGNYGYTF
TRBJ1-1 TRBV12-5 TRBD1 once TGTGCTAGTGGCACAGGGGGCCGGAACACTGAAGCTTTCTTT CASGTGGRNTEAFF
TRBJ2-1 TRBV28 - - TGTGCCAGCAGTTTAGTCAGGGTTGCTCGCTCCTACAATGAGCAGTTCTTC CASSLVRVARSYNEQFF
TRBJ2-7 TRBV5-1 TRBD1 - TGCGCCAGCAGCCGGGACAGGGGGTCCCACAAGACCTACGAGCAGTACTTC CASSRDRGSHKTYEQYF
TRBJ2-5 TRBV28 TRBD1 - TGTGCCAGCAGCTCCCCGACAGGGATGGAGACCCAGTACTTC CASSSPTGMETQYF
TRBJ2-2 TRBV29-1 - - TGCAGTGGGATAGGGGCCGGGGAGCTGTTTTTT CSGIGAGELFF
TRBJ1-3 TRBV19 - - TGTGCCAGTAGTATTTCAGTCGGAAACACCATATATTTT CASSISVGNTIYF
TRBJ1-2 TRBV28 TRBD1 - TGTGCCAGCAGTACCCCGGGACAGGGGAATGGCTACACCTTC CASSTPGQGNGYTF
TRBJ1-4 TRBV28 - - TGTGCCAGCAGTTCGGGGAGAAGTGAAAAACTGTTTTTT CASSSGRSEKLFF
TRBJ2-5 TRBV7-9 TRBD2 - TGTGCCAGCAGATTACTAGCGGTCCAAGAGACCCAGTACTTC CASRLLAVQETQYF
TRBJ2-1 TRBV6-5 TRBD2 - TGTGCCAGCAGGTCTAGCGGGGTACCCTACAATGAGCAGTTCTTC CASRSSGVPYNEQFF
TRBJ1-3 TRBV7-9 TRBD1 - TGTGCCAGCAGCCCAGGGACAGGGGGCGTAATTGGAAACACCATATATTTT CASSPGTGGVIGNTIYF
TRBJ2-1 TRBV30 TRBD2 - TGTGCCTGGAGCTCCGGGACTAGCGGCTACAATGAGCAGTTCTTC CAWSSGTSGYNEQFF
TRBJ1-6 TRBV4-1 - - TGCGCCAGCAGCCATATAAATCGGGGTAGGGGGTTACTCGGTTCACCCCTCCACTTT CASSHINRGRGLLGSPLHF
TRBJ2-6 TRBV19 - once TGTGCCAGTAGTATTGCGGTTACTGGGGCCAACGTCCTGACTTTC CASSIAVTGANVLTF